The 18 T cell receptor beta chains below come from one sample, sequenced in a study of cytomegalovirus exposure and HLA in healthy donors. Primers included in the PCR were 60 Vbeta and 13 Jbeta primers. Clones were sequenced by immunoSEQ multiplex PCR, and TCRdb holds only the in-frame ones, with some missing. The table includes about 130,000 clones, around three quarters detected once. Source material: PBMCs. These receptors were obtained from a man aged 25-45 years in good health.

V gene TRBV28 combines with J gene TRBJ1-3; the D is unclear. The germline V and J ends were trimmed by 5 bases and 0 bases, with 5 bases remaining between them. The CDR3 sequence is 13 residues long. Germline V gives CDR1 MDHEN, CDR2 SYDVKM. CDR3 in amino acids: CASSRSSGNTIYF. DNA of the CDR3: TGTGCCAGCAGTCGGAGCTCTGGAAACACCATATATTTT. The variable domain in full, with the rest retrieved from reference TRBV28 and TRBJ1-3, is DVKVTQSSRYLVKRTGEKVFLECVQDMDHENMFWYRQDPGLGLRLIYFSYDVKMKEKGDIPEGYSVSREKKERFSLILESASTNQTSMYLCASSRSSGNTIYFGEGSWLTVV.

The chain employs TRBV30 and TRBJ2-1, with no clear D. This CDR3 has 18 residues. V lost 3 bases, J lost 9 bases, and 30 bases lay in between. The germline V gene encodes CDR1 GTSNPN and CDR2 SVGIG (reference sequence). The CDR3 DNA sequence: TGTGCCTGGAGCGCCCTGCCTGGCTCCCTCCGGGTCTACGGTGAGCAGTTCTTC. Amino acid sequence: CAWSALPGSLRVYGEQFF.

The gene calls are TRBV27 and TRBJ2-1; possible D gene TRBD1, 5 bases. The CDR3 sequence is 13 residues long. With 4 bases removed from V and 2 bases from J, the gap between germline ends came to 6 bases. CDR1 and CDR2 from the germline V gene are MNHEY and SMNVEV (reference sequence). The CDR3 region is CASSWGPYNEQFF. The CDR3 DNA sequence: TGTGCCAGCAGTTGGGGCCCCTACAATGAGCAGTTCTTC.

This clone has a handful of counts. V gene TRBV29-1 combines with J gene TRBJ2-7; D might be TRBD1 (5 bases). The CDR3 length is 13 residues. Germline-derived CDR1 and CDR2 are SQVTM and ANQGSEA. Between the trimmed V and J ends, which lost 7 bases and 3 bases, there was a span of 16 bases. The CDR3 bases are TGCAGCGCCGAAGGAAGGGGCGACTACGAGCAGTACTTC. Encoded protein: CSAEGRGDYEQYF.

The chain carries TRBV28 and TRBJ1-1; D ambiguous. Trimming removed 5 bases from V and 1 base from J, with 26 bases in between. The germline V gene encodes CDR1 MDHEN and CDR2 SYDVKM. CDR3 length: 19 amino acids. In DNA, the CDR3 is TGTGCCAGCAGTCCCTTCAGGCGGAGGGAGGGAAAGCGGAACACTGAAGCTTTCTTT. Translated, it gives CASSPFRRREGKRNTEAFF.

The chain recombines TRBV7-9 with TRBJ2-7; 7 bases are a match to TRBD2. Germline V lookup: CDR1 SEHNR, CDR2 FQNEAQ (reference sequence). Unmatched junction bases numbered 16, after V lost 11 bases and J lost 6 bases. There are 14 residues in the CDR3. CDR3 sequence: CAGGGNSLSVEQYF. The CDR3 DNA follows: TGTGCCGGGGGGGGGAACTCCCTCTCGGTCGAGCAGTACTTC.

This CDR3 is CASSYLTLAGEQFF. For the CDR3, the DNA is TGTGCCAGCAGTTACCTAACACTAGCGGGTGAGCAGTTCTTC. The V call is TRBV6-6, the J call TRBJ2-1; 9 bases agree with TRBD2. This CDR3 spans 14 amino acids. Germline lookup yields CDR1 MNHNY and CDR2 SVGAGI (reference sequence). The V gene end was trimmed by 2 bases and the J gene end by 9 bases; junction bases not matched to a gene: 5.

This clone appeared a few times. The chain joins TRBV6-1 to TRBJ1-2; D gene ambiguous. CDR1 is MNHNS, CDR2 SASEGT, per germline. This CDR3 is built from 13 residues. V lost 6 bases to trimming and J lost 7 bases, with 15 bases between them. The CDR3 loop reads CASSALGSGGYTF. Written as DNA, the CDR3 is TGTGCCAGCAGCGCCCTCGGGAGCGGTGGCTACACCTTC.

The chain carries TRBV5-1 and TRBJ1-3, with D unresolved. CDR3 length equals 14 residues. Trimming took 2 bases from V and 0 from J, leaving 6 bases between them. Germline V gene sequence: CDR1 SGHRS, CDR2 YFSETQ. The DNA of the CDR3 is TGCGCCAGCAGCTTTGTCGGCTCTGGAAACACCATATATTTT. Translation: CASSFVGSGNTIYF.

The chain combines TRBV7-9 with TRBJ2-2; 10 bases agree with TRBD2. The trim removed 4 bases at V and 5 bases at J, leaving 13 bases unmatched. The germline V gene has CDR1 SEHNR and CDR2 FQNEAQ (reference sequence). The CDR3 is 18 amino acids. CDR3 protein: CASSSRTSGDMRTGELFF. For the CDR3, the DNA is TGTGCCAGCAGCTCACGGACTAGCGGAGATATGAGAACCGGGGAGCTGTTTTTT.

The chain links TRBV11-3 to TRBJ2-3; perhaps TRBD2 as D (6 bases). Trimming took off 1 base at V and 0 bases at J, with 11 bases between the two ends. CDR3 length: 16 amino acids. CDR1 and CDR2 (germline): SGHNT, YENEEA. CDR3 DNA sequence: TGTGCCAGCAGCTTAGTTGGTAGCGGCAGCACAGATACGCAGTATTTT. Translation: CASSLVGSGSTDTQYF.

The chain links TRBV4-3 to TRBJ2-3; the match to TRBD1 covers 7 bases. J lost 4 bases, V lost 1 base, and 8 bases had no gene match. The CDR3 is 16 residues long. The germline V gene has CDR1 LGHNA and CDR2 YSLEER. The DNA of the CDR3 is TGCGCCAGCAGCCAAGTGTACAGGGGCAGCGCAGATACGCAGTATTTT. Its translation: CASSQVYRGSADTQYF.

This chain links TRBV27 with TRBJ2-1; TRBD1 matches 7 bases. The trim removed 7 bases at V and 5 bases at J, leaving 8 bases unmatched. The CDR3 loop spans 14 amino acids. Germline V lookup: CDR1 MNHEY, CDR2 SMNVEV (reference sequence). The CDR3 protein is CASNPPTGDNEQFF. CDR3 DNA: TGTGCCAGCAACCCACCTACAGGGGACAATGAGCAGTTCTTC.

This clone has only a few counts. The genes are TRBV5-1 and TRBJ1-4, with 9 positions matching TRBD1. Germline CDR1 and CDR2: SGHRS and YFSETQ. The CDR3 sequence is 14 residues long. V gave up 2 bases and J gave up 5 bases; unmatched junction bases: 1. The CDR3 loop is CASSFGTGNEKLFF. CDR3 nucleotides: TGCGCCAGCAGCTTTGGGACAGGGAATGAAAAACTGTTTTTT.

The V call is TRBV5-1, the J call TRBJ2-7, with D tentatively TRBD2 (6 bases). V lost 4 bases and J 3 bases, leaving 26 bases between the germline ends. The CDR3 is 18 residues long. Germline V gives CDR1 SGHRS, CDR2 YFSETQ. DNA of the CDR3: TGCGCCAGCAGCGTCGGGGGATCTTGGTCTGGCAGGGACTACGAGCAGTACTTC. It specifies CASSVGGSWSGRDYEQYF.

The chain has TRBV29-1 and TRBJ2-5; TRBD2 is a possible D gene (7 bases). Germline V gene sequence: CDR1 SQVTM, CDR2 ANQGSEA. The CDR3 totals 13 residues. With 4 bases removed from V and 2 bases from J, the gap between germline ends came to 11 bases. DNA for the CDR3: TGCAGCGTTGGGGGGGGGCGACAAGAGACCCAGTACTTC. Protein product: CSVGGGRQETQYF. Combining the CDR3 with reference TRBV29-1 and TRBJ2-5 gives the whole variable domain SAVISQKPSRDICQRGTSLTIQCQVDSQVTMMFWYRQQPGQSLTLIATANQGSEATYESGFVIDKFPISRPNLTFSTLTVSNMSPEDSSIYLCSVGGGRQETQYFGPGTRLLVL.

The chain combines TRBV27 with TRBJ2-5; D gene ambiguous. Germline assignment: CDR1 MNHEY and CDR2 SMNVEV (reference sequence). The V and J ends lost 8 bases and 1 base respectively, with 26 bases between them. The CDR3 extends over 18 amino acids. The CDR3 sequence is CASRYSGYAYLSQETQYF. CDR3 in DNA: TGTGCCAGCCGATATTCAGGTTACGCGTATCTAAGCCAAGAGACCCAGTACTTC.

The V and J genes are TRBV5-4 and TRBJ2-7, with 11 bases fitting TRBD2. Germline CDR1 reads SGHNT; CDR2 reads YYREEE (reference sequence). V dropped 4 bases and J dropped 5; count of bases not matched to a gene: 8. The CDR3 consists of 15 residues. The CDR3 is CASSLQLAGANEQYF. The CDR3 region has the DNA TGTGCCAGCAGCCTTCAACTAGCGGGAGCGAACGAGCAGTACTTC. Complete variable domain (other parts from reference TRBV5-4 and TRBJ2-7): ETGVTQSPTHLIKTRGQQVTLRCSSQSGHNTVSWYQQALGQGPQFIFQYYREEENGRGNFPPRFSGLQFPNYSSELNVNALELDDSALYLCASSLQLAGANEQYFGPGTRLTVT.